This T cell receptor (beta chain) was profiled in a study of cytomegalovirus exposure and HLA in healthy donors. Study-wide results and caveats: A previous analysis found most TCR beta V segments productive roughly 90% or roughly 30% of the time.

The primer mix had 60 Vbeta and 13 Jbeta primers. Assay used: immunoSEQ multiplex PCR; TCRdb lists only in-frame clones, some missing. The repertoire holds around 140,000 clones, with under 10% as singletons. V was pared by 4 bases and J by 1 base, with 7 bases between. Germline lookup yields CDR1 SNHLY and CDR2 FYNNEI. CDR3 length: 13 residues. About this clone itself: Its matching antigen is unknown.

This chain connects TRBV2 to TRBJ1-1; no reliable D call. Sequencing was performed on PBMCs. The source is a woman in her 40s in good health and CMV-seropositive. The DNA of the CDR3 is TGTGCCAGCAGTGCGGCGGGGAACACTGAAGCTTTCTTT. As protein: CASSAAGNTEAFF.